The rows below give T cell receptor beta chains drawn from one sample of a study of CD8 T cells in ankylosing spondylitis. One entry per CDR3 protein, called by TCRdb with MiXCR from the 5' RACE reads. The table includes 350,000 or so distinct CDR3 sequences, about 15% detected once. The sequenced material came from blood, either unsorted or a sorted T cell fraction (not recorded which). These receptors were collected from a male donor with ankylosing spondylitis or in good health (not recorded which). The CDR3 runs from the conserved cysteine through the conserved F or W. A D gene is named only where the DNA matches it firmly. The size field is filled for only some rows; it gives once, few, many or a size class.

d_call j_call v_call clone_size cdr3_aa cdr3_nt
NA TRBJ1-2 TRBV9 few CASSVATGYGYTF TGTGCCAGCAGCGTAGCTACGGGCTATGGCTACACCTTC
NA TRBJ2-5 TRBV5-1 NA CASSSERETQYF TGCGCCAGCAGTTCTGAGAGGGAGACCCAGTACTTC
NA TRBJ2-1 TRBV5-1 NA CASSLDGRSYNEQFF TGCGCCAGCAGCTTGGATGGACGCTCCTACAATGAGCAGTTCTTC
TRBD2 TRBJ2-3 TRBV5-4 NA CAISPRLAGKGSTDTQYF TGTGCCATCAGCCCCCGTCTAGCGGGAAAAGGGAGCACAGATACGCAGTATTTT
NA TRBJ1-2 TRBV6-2/TRBV6-3 NA CASSYSGDYGYTF TGTGCCAGCAGTTACTCAGGGGACTATGGCTACACCTTC
TRBD1 TRBJ2-5 TRBV29-1 NA CSVSDRAQGETQYF TGCAGCGTTTCCGACAGGGCTCAAGGGGAGACCCAGTACTTC
NA TRBJ2-1 TRBV10-3 medium-sized CAISEGVWGNEQFF TGTGCCATCAGTGAGGGGGTGTGGGGGAATGAGCAGTTCTTC
TRBD1 TRBJ2-7 TRBV7-2 many CASSLGTGGWGEQYF TGTGCCAGCAGCTTAGGGACAGGGGGCTGGGGCGAGCAGTACTTC
NA TRBJ2-5 TRBV7-2 many CASSPTREETQYF TGTGCCAGTTCCCCTACTCGGGAAGAGACCCAGTACTTC
TRBD2 TRBJ2-3 TRBV10-2 NA CASSDAGLAGVKDTQYF TGCGCCAGCAGCGACGCCGGGCTAGCGGGAGTTAAAGATACGCAGTATTTT
NA TRBJ1-1 TRBV20-1 NA CSARDSRGNTEAFF TGCAGTGCTAGAGATTCCCGGGGAAACACTGAAGCTTTCTTT
TRBD2 TRBJ2-1 TRBV18 NA CASSPSSSGSWNEQFF TGTGCCAGCTCACCCAGCAGTAGCGGGAGTTGGAATGAGCAGTTCTTC
NA TRBJ1-1 TRBV27 few CASSLSSMNTEAFF TGTGCCAGCAGTTTATCCAGTATGAACACTGAAGCTTTCTTT
NA TRBJ2-5 TRBV3-1 few CASSRPRQFQQETQYF TGTGCCAGCAGCCGCCCCCGACAGTTCCAACAAGAGACCCAGTACTTC
NA TRBJ1-5 TRBV11-2 NA CASSSGTLPVNAQHF TGTGCCAGCAGCTCCGGGACCCTACCCGTGAACGCCCAGCATTTT
TRBD2 TRBJ2-7 TRBV18 few CATHPAGGEQYF TGTGCCACCCACCCGGCGGGGGGGGAGCAGTACTTC
TRBD2 TRBJ2-1 TRBV15 NA CATSRDRGLYSYNEQFF TGTGCCACCAGCAGAGATCGGGGACTATACTCCTACAATGAGCAGTTCTTC
TRBD2 TRBJ2-1 TRBV6-2/TRBV6-3 few CASSSMGGGLAAGSYNEQFF TGTGCCAGCAGTTCCATGGGGGGGGGACTAGCGGCGGGCTCCTACAATGAGCAGTTCTTC
NA TRBJ2-2 TRBV7-2 few CASSPKGVTGELFF TGTGCCAGCAGCCCAAAAGGGGTGACCGGGGAGCTGTTTTTT
NA TRBJ1-5 TRBV3-1 few CASSLEGGGPNQPQHF TGTGCCAGCAGTTTGGAGGGGGGAGGCCCCAATCAGCCCCAGCATTTT
NA TRBJ2-7 TRBV7-2 NA CASSGTVSAQYF TGTGCCAGCAGCGGGACCGTTAGTGCGCAGTACTTC
NA TRBJ2-6 TRBV11-2 NA CASSLNPGIVFSGANVLTF TGTGCCAGCAGCTTAAATCCGGGGATTGTGTTCTCTGGGGCCAACGTCCTGACTTTC
NA TRBJ2-3 TRBV19 few CASSTLAPPDTQYF TGTGCCAGTAGTACTCTAGCCCCGCCGGATACGCAGTATTTT
TRBD1 TRBJ2-5 TRBV15 NA CATSKIGGSQETQYF TGTGCCACCAGCAAAATAGGGGGCTCCCAAGAGACCCAGTACTTC
NA TRBJ2-2 TRBV19 NA CASSTFPRAGELFF TGTGCCAGTAGTACCTTCCCCCGGGCCGGGGAGCTGTTTTTT
NA TRBJ1-2 TRBV5-1 few CASSLAPDNYGYTF TGCGCCAGCAGCTTGGCCCCAGATAACTATGGCTACACCTTC
TRBD2 TRBJ2-1 TRBV20-1 NA CSARGQTSGEYNEQFF TGCAGTGCTAGAGGCCAGACTAGCGGGGAGTACAATGAGCAGTTCTTC
NA TRBJ2-7 TRBV7-2 NA CASSIDGVSYEQYF TGTGCCAGCAGTATTGACGGAGTCTCCTACGAGCAGTACTTC
TRBD1 TRBJ1-1 TRBV9 NA CASSVSGTGGTEAFF TGTGCCAGCAGCGTCTCAGGGACAGGGGGCACTGAAGCTTTCTTT
NA TRBJ2-3 TRBV19 NA CASSIDRGRTDTQYF TGTGCCAGTAGTATAGACAGGGGTCGCACAGATACGCAGTATTTT
NA TRBJ2-2 TRBV6-5 many CASSYWGPNTGELFF TGTGCCAGCAGTTATTGGGGCCCGAACACCGGGGAGCTGTTTTTT
NA TRBJ2-7 TRBV4-1 NA CASSQIAGTNEQYF TGCGCCAGCAGCCAAATAGCCGGGACGAACGAGCAGTACTTC
NA TRBJ2-1 TRBV4-1 NA CASSQLDMGLTYNEQFF TGCGCCAGCAGCCAACTGGATATGGGGCTCACCTACAATGAGCAGTTCTTC
TRBD2 TRBJ2-2 TRBV12-3/TRBV12-4 few CASSFRPSGLTGELFF TGTGCCAGCAGTTTCCGCCCTAGCGGTCTCACCGGGGAGCTGTTTTTT
NA TRBJ2-7 TRBV2 NA CASSDQGRRNEQYF TGTGCCAGCAGTGATCAGGGGCGGCGAAACGAGCAGTACTTC
TRBD1 TRBJ1-1 TRBV5-1 few CASSLLGQAQNTEAFF TGCGCCAGCAGCTTGCTCGGACAGGCCCAGAACACTGAAGCTTTCTTT
TRBD1 TRBJ1-4 TRBV12-3/TRBV12-4 NA CASSLQGAVTEKLFF TGTGCCAGCAGCTTACAGGGGGCTGTAACTGAAAAACTGTTTTTT
NA TRBJ2-4 TRBV11-2 NA CASSSVEGAKNIQYF TGTGCCAGCAGCTCGGTAGAGGGGGCCAAAAACATTCAGTACTTC